These 2 T cell receptor beta chains originate from one sample sequenced in a study of cytomegalovirus exposure and HLA in healthy donors listed by TCRdb under 2017. Receptor amplification or capture employed the immunoSEQ multiplex PCR assay. What TCRdb holds here is the immuneACCESS table cut down to in-frame rearrangements. Part of the clones is not present; checked against another copy, under half of the missing clones reflect an unresolved V gene, and the others are unexplained. In all, the sample holds about 82,000 clones, and about 92% of those were seen once. The top ten clones comprise 0.65% to 0.8% of the sample. Material for sequencing was PBMCs. The receptors here all came from a young man in good health and CMV-seronegative.

The chain carries TRBV2 and TRBJ1-1; the D is unclear. V shed 3 bases and J shed 0 bases, with 8 bases lying between them. This CDR3 region has 14 residues. The germline V gene has CDR1 SNHLY and CDR2 FYNNEI. The CDR3 DNA reads as TGTGCCAGCAGTGATACAGAGATGAACACTGAAGCTTTCTTT. It yields the protein CASSDTEMNTEAFF.

This clone has only a few counts. The rearrangement links TRBV4-1 to TRBJ2-1; D possibly corresponds to TRBD1 (6 bases). Germline CDR1 and CDR2: MGHRA and YSYEKL. Trimming removed 0 bases at V and 8 bases at J, with 17 bases between. The CDR3 totals 16 residues. CDR3 in DNA: TGCGCCAGCAGCCAAGATCTCAGGGGTCCAAGCTATGAGCAGTTCTTC. Translated: CASSQDLRGPSYEQFF.